A single sample is the source of the 20 T cell receptor beta chains below, sequenced in a study of blood T cell repertoires in COVID-19. Generated by immunoSEQ multiplex PCR, the TCRdb table keeps only in-frame clones and is missing some. The table includes approximately 100,000 clones, approximately 92% detected once. Source material: peripheral blood. The receptors derive from a man between 50 and 59 years old with active COVID-19.

Here the CDR3 reads CASSGQGAGYGYTF. The CDR3 nucleotides read TGTGCCAGCAGTGGACAGGGGGCAGGCTATGGCTACACCTTC. The chain links TRBV2 to TRBJ1-2; 10 nucleotides align to TRBD1. CDR1 and CDR2 (germline): SNHLY, FYNNEI. V lost 4 bases and J lost 4; bases outside the gene matches: 3. There are 14 residues in the CDR3.

In DNA form, the CDR3 reads TGTGCCAGCAGCTTAGGGGTAGCGGGAGGATCCTACAATGAGCAGTTCTTC. Protein product: CASSLGVAGGSYNEQFF. The chain carries TRBV11-3 and TRBJ2-1; TRBD2 aligns across 10 bases. The CDR3 loop spans 17 amino acids. The V and J ends lost 1 base and 1 base, in that order; junction bases with no gene match: 4. CDR1 SGHNT and CDR2 YENEEA come from the germline V gene.

This chain uses TRBV28 with TRBJ1-3; possibly TRBD1 for D (6 bases). The V gene's germline CDR1 is MDHEN and CDR2 SYDVKM. The CDR3 covers 15 residues. V dropped 3 bases and J dropped 2 bases, with 11 bases sitting between them. CDR3: CASSFRGSAGNTIYF. The DNA for the CDR3 is TGTGCCAGCAGTTTTAGGGGGTCTGCTGGAAACACCATATATTTT.

This chain connects TRBV10-3 to TRBJ1-2; 7 bases are a match to TRBD1. This CDR3 contains 12 residues. V trimming: 10 bases; J trimming: 6 bases; junction bases outside the gene matches: 8. The germline V gene encodes CDR1 ENHRY and CDR2 SYGVKD. CDR3 in amino acids: CASLSRGDGYTF. The DNA for the CDR3 is TGTGCCAGCCTTTCCAGGGGGGATGGCTACACCTTC.

The gene calls are TRBV3-1 (or the pseudogene TRBV3-2) and TRBJ1-4; D remains ambiguous. The CDR3 length is 14 residues. Trimming pared 6 bases from V and 10 bases from J, leaving 18 bases between. The V gene's germline CDR1 is LGHDT and CDR2 YNNKEL (reference sequence). CDR3 sequence (DNA): TGTGCCAGCAGTATAGTCGGCGAGGCCCCAAAACTGTTTTTT. This translates into CASSIVGEAPKLFF.

This rearrangement joins TRBV5-4 to TRBJ2-2; D may be TRBD2 (5 bases). Trimming left V 6 bases short and J 7 bases short, with 19 bases between. This CDR3 is 15 amino acids long. The germline V gene encodes CDR1 SGHNT and CDR2 YYREEE (reference sequence). The CDR3 loop reads CASTLVREEGGELFF. The CDR3 DNA sequence: TGTGCCAGCACCCTAGTTAGGGAAGAGGGCGGGGAGCTGTTTTTT.

The rearrangement uses TRBV28 and TRBJ2-7; D may be TRBD2 (8 bases). The germline CDR1 and CDR2 sequences are MDHEN and SYDVKM. This CDR3 has 16 residues. V lost 6 bases and J 4 bases, leaving 22 bases between the germline ends. CDR3 region: CASSSAREGARYEQYF. As DNA, the CDR3 is TGTGCCAGCAGCTCCGCACGGGAGGGGGCGAGATACGAGCAGTACTTC.

V usage is TRBV24-1 and J usage is TRBJ1-1, with 9 bases lining up with TRBD1. Trimming at V came to 8 bases and at J to 4 bases, leaving 7 bases not matched to a gene. The CDR3 contains 14 residues. Germline V gives CDR1 KGHDR, CDR2 SFDVKD. As DNA, the CDR3 is TGTGCCACCATGAAGGGACAGGGTAGCACTGAAGCTTTCTTT. It yields the protein CATMKGQGSTEAFF.

This chain links TRBV2 with TRBJ2-7; the D gene is possibly TRBD1 (5 bases). Germline loops: CDR1 SNHLY, CDR2 FYNNEI. V gave up 6 bases and J gave up 5 bases, with 11 bases separating them. The CDR3 spans 12 residues. CDR3 coding DNA: TGTGCCAGCAGCGGACATCTTGACGAGCAGTACTTC. This encodes CASSGHLDEQYF.

The chain has TRBV28 and TRBJ1-1; TRBD1 might be the D (6 bases). CDR1 is MDHEN, CDR2 SYDVKM, per germline. V lost 2 bases and J lost 1, with 8 bases in between. The CDR3 consists of 14 residues. CDR3 protein: CASSLTGPNTEAFF. CDR3 bases: TGTGCCAGCAGTTTAACAGGGCCGAACACTGAAGCTTTCTTT.

The chain has TRBV28 and TRBJ1-1; no reliable D call. Germline V gene data show CDR1 as MDHEN and CDR2 as SYDVKM. V shed 3 bases and J shed 1 base, with 6 bases lying between them. This CDR3 region has 13 residues. In DNA form, the CDR3 reads TGTGCCAGCAGTTTCGTCCGGAACACTGAAGCTTTCTTT. This sequence encodes CASSFVRNTEAFF.

The chain couples TRBV5-1 to TRBJ2-3; tentatively, D is TRBD2 (6 bases). This CDR3 contains 13 residues. Between the trimmed V and J ends, which lost 4 bases and 0 bases, there was a span of 6 bases. CDR1 and CDR2 (germline): SGHRS, YFSETQ. The DNA of the CDR3 is TGCGCCAGCAGCAGCGGGAGCACAGATACGCAGTATTTT. Protein sequence: CASSSGSTDTQYF.

CDR3 residues: CATSDTAGGPTDNEQFF. The CDR3 nucleotides read TGTGCCACCAGTGATACGGCGGGAGGGCCAACAGACAATGAGCAGTTCTTC. The rearrangement uses TRBV24-1 and TRBJ2-1; the match to TRBD2 covers 9 bases. Trimming at V came to 3 bases and at J to 5 bases, leaving 10 bases not matched to a gene. The germline V gene encodes CDR1 KGHDR and CDR2 SFDVKD. This CDR3 contains 17 residues.

This clone was seen only once. The rearrangement links TRBV5-1 to TRBJ1-1; TRBD1 is a possible D gene (5 bases). Germline assignment: CDR1 SGHRS and CDR2 YFSETQ. The CDR3 runs 14 residues. The V and J ends lost 3 bases and 4 bases respectively, with 13 bases between them. CDR3 in amino acids: CASSWGEGGTEAFF. DNA of the CDR3: TGCGCCAGCAGCTGGGGGGAAGGAGGCACTGAAGCTTTCTTT.

The V and J genes are TRBV7-9 and TRBJ2-5, with TRBD2 matching 7 bases. Trimming removed 3 bases from V and 5 bases from J; junction bases left unmatched: 6. The CDR3 is 14 residues long. Germline assignment: CDR1 SEHNR and CDR2 FQNEAQ (reference sequence). CDR3 amino acids: CASSLGREGETQYF. The CDR3 bases are TGTGCCAGCAGCTTGGGGAGGGAGGGGGAGACCCAGTACTTC.

This chain joins TRBV28 and TRBJ1-5, with 7 bases fitting TRBD1. The V gene end was trimmed by 10 bases and the J gene end by 0 bases; junction bases not matched to a gene: 9. CDR1 is MDHEN and CDR2 is SYDVKM in the germline V gene. The CDR3 totals 15 residues. The CDR3 is CAIQGGGFSNQPQHF. The DNA for the CDR3 is TGTGCCATTCAGGGGGGAGGATTTAGCAATCAGCCCCAGCATTTT.

The chain couples TRBV6-5 to TRBJ1-3, with D possibly matching TRBD1 (6 bases). The CDR3 is 14 residues long. V lost 5 bases and J 3 bases, leaving 11 bases between the germline ends. In germline, CDR1 is MNHEY, CDR2 SVGAGI. The CDR3 sequence: CASSRTVGGNTIYF. CDR3 in DNA: TGTGCCAGCAGTCGGACAGTAGGTGGAAACACCATATATTTT.

CDR3 region: CASGTSLLFYEQYF. CDR3 nucleotides: TGTGCCAGCGGGACATCCCTACTTTTCTACGAGCAGTACTTC. V is TRBV19 and J is TRBJ2-7; the D gene is possibly TRBD1 (6 bases). The CDR3 consists of 14 residues. Trimming removed 9 bases at V and 3 bases at J, with 18 bases between. The V gene's germline CDR1 is LNHDA and CDR2 SQIVND (reference sequence).

This clone was seen once. Here the CDR3 reads CASSEGLAADTQYF. The CDR3 DNA reads TGCGCCAGCAGTGAAGGTCTAGCGGCAGATACGCAGTATTTT. The V gene is TRBV10-1, the J gene TRBJ2-3; 7 nucleotides align to TRBD2. The V gene's germline CDR1 is WNHNN and CDR2 SYGVQD (reference sequence). The CDR3 has 14 residues. Trimming took 3 bases from V and 4 from J; bases not matched to a gene: 4.

In nucleotides, the CDR3 is TGTGCCGTCCGGGACAGCTATAATTCACCCCTCCACTTT. Its protein is CAVRDSYNSPLHF. The genes are TRBV30 and TRBJ1-6; 7 nucleotides align to TRBD1. CDR1 is GTSNPN and CDR2 is SVGIG in the germline V gene (reference sequence). This CDR3 region has 13 residues. Trimming took 8 bases from V and 3 from J; bases not matched to a gene: 4. The full variable domain, completed using reference TRBV30 and TRBJ1-6, is SQTIHQWPATLVQPVGSPLSLECTVEGTSNPNLYWYRQAAGRGLQLLFYSVGIGQISSEVPQNLSASRPQDRQFILSSKKLLLSDSGFYLCAVRDSYNSPLHFGNGTRLTVT.